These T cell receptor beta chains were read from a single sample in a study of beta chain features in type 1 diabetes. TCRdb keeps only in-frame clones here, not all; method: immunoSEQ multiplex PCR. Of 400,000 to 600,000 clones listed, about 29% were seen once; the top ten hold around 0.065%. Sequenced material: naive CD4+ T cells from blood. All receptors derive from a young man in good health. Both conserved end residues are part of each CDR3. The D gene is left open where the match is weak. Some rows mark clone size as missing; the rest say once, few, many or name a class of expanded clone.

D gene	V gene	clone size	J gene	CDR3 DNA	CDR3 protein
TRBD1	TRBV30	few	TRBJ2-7	TGTGCCTGGAGTGTCGGACAGGAGTACGAGCAGTACTTC	CAWSVGQEYEQYF
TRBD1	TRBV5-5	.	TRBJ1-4	TGTGCCAGCAGCCGGACAGGGGGCGGGTACGAAAAACTGTTTTTT	CASSRTGGGYEKLFF
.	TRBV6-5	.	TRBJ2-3	TGTGCCAGCAGTACCTTTAGAACAGATACGCAGTATTTT	CASSTFRTDTQYF
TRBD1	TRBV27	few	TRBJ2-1	TGTGCCAGCAGAAGGACAGGGGGAACCCACTACAATGAGCAGTTCTTC	CASRRTGGTHYNEQFF
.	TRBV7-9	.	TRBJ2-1	TGTGCCAGCAGCTTAGCGTTGGGTGAGCAGTTCTTC	CASSLALGEQFF
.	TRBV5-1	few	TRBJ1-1	TGCGCCAGCACCCCCACCACAGGGAGGAGCACTGAAGCTTTCTTT	CASTPTTGRSTEAFF
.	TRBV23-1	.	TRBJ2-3	TGCCCACCGGTGGGAGTTGCAGATACGCAGTATTTT	CPPVGVADTQYF
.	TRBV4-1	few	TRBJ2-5	TGCGCCAGCGCGGCAGGGCACCAAGAGACCCAGTACTTC	CASAAGHQETQYF
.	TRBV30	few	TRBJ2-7	TGTGCCTGGAGTGAGGGTATCTCCTACGAGCAGTACTTC	CAWSEGISYEQYF
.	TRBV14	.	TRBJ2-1	TGTGCCAGCAGCCAACCCGGCAGCTCCTACAATGAGCAGTTCTTC	CASSQPGSSYNEQFF
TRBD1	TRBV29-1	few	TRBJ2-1	TGCAGCGTGCGCGTGTCAGGGGGCCCCTCCTACAATGAGCAGTTCTTC	CSVRVSGGPSYNEQFF
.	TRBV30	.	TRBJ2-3	TGTGCCTGTCAAGGGACAGATACGCAGTATTTT	CACQGTDTQYF
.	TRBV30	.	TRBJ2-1	TGTGCCTGGAGTACATCCCCTGAAGTTGATGAGCAGTTCTTC	CAWSTSPEVDEQFF
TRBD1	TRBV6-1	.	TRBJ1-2	TGTGCCAGCGCCAAGGACAGGCAAGCTAACTATGGCTACACCTTC	CASAKDRQANYGYTF
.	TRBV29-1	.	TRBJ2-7	TGCAGCGTTGAAGTGGACAGCGACTTCTACGAGCAGTACTTC	CSVEVDSDFYEQYF
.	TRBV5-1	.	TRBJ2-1	TGCGCCAGCACCATCCCCGGCTACAATGAGCAGTTCTTC	CASTIPGYNEQFF
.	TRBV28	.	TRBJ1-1	TGTGCCAGCAGTTTCCCGCCCAGGGGCACTGAAGCTTTCTTT	CASSFPPRGTEAFF
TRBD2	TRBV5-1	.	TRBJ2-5	TGCGCCAGCAGCTTGGCGGGAGGGCCGGAGACCCAGTACTTC	CASSLAGGPETQYF
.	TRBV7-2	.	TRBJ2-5	TGTGCCAGCACCGATCGGCGGCAAGAGACCCAGTACTTC	CASTDRRQETQYF
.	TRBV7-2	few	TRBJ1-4	TGTGCCAGCAGACGCGGCGACGGAGGTAATGAAAAACTGTTTTTT	CASRRGDGGNEKLFF
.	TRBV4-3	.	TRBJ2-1	TGCGCCAGCAGCCAAGAGACCCCCCTATTAGGGCGCGGTGAGCAGTTCTTC	CASSQETPLLGRGEQFF
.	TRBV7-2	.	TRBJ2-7	TGTGCCAGCAGCTTAAGTGGTTGGTGGGGACTCAAGAGCTCCTACGAGCAGTACTTC	CASSLSGWWGLKSSYEQYF
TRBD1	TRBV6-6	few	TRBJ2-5	TGTGCCAGCAGTAAGGGACAGGCTACCCAAGAGACCCAGTACTTC	CASSKGQATQETQYF
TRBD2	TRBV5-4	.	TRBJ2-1	TGTGCCAGCATCCGGTCCGGGACTAGCGGGAGTTCCTACAATGAGCAGTTCTTC	CASIRSGTSGSSYNEQFF
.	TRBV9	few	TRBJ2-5	TGTGCCAGCAGCTCAGACCAGGCCTTGTACCAAGAGACCCAGTACTTC	CASSSDQALYQETQYF
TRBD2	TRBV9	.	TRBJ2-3	TGTGCCAGCAGCGTAGACGCTAGCGGGAGCACAGATACGCAGTATTTT	CASSVDASGSTDTQYF
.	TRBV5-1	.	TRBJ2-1	TGCGCCAGCAGCCCCGGGACCAGTTACAATGAGCAGTTCTTC	CASSPGTSYNEQFF
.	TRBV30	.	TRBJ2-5	TGTGCCTGGAGGGCCGCGGAGACCCAGTACTTC	CAWRAAETQYF
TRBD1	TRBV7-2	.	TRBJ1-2	TGTGCCAGCAGCCCGTACCGAGACAGGGACTATGGCTACACCTTC	CASSPYRDRDYGYTF
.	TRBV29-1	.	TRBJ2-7	TGCAGCGCCCGGGGCTCCTACGAGCAGTACTTC	CSARGSYEQYF
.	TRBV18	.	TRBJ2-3	TGTGCCAGCTCACCTCGACTAGAGACGCAGTATTTT	CASSPRLETQYF
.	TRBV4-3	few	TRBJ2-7	TGCGCCAGCAGCCCCATGACGGGGACTGAGCAGTACTTC	CASSPMTGTEQYF
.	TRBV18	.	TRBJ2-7	TGTGCCAGCTCACCACTGACAACACCCTACGAGCAGTACTTC	CASSPLTTPYEQYF
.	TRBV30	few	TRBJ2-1	TGTGCCTGGAGTACCGGAGCACCCTGGCAGTTCTTC	CAWSTGAPWQFF
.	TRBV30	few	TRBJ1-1	TGTGCCTGGAGTAGAACAGGGAACACTGAAGCTTTCTTT	CAWSRTGNTEAFF
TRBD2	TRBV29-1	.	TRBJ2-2	TGCAGCGTGGGACTAGCGGGAGGCGGGGAGCTGTTTTTT	CSVGLAGGGELFF
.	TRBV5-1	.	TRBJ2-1	TGCGCCAGCAGCTTAGGAAAGCCTTCCTACAATGAGCAGTTCTTC	CASSLGKPSYNEQFF
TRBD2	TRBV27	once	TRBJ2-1	TGTGCCAGCAGTTCGCCTAGCGGGAGCACCCGGAGCTCCTACAATGAGCAGTTCTTC	CASSSPSGSTRSSYNEQFF
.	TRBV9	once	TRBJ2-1	TGTGCCAGCAGCCCGCGCGGGACAGTCCCCTACAATGAGCAGTTCTTC	CASSPRGTVPYNEQFF
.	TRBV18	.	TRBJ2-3	TGCGCCAGCTCACGAGGGACAGATACGCAGTATTTT	CASSRGTDTQYF
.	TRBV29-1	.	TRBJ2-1	TGCAGCGTTGACGGGAGGGGGCAAAGCTCCTACAATGAGCAGTTCTTC	CSVDGRGQSSYNEQFF
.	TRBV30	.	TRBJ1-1	TGTGCCTGGAGTGCCCCCCCGGGGGCGCGGACTGAAGCTTTCTTT	CAWSAPPGARTEAFF
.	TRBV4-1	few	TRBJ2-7	TGCGCCAGCAGCCAAGGTTTAGCTCGGGACGAGCAGTACTTC	CASSQGLARDEQYF
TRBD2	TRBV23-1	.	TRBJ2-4	TGCGCCAGCAGTCAAGGGGGGGAGGAAGCCAAAAACATTCAGTACTTC	CASSQGGEEAKNIQYF
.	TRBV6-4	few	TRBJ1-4	TGTGCCAGCGGAAGGACTACTCAGGGGAATGAAAAACTGTTTTTT	CASGRTTQGNEKLFF
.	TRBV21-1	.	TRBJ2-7	TGTGCCAGCAGCGAGACAGGGTTCGAGCAGTACTTC	CASSETGFEQYF
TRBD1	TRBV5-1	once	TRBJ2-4	TGCGCCAGCAGCGAAGCCAGCACCGGGACAGGAAGTCAGTACTTC	CASSEASTGTGSQYF
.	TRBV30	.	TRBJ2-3	TGTGCCTGGAGTGAAACCGGGACCTTAGCAACAGATACGCAGTATTTT	CAWSETGTLATDTQYF
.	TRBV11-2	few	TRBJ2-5	TGTGCCAGCAGCTTAGTTAGGGTCAGTGGGACCCAGTACTTC	CASSLVRVSGTQYF
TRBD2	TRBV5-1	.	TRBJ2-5	TGCGCCAGCAGCACGGGACTAGCGGAGGCACGTGAGACCCAGTACTTC	CASSTGLAEARETQYF